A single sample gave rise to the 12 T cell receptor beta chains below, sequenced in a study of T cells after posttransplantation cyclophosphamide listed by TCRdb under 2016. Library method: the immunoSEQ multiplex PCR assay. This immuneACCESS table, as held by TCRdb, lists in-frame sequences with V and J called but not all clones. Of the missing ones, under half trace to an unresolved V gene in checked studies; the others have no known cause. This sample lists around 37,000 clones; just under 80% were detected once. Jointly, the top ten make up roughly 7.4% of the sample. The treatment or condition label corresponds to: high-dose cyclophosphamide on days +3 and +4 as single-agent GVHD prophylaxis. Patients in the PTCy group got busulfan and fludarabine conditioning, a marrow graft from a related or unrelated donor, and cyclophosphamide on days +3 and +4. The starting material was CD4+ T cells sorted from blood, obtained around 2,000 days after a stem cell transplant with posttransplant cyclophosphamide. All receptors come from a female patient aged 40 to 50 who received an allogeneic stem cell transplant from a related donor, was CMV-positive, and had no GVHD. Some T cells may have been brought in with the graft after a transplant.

The CDR3 DNA reads as TGTGCCAGCAGCCAATCAAGGGGGGGCAACGAGCAGTACTTC. Residues: CASSQSRGGNEQYF. The J gene is TRBJ2-7, the V gene TRBV16; possible D gene TRBD2, 7 bases. V was pared by 0 bases and J by 5 bases, with 11 bases between. The CDR3 has 14 amino acids. The germline V gene encodes CDR1 KGHSY and CDR2 FQNENV.

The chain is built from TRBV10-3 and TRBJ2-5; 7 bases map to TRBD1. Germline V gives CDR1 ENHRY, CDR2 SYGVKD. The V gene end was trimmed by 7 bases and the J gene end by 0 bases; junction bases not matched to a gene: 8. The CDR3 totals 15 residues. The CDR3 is CAIKSQGWDQETQYF. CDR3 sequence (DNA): TGTGCCATCAAATCACAGGGGTGGGACCAAGAGACCCAGTACTTC.

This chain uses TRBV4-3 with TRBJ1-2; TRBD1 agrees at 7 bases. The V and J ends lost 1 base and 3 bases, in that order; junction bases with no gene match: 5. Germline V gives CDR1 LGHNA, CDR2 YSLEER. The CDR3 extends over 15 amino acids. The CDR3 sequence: CASSQGIRGDYGYTF. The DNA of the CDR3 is TGCGCCAGCAGCCAAGGAATCAGGGGGGACTATGGCTACACCTTC.

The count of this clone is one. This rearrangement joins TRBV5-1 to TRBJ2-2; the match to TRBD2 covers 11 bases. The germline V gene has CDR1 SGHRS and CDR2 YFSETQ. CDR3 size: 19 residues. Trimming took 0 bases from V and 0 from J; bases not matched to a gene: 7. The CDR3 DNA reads TGCGCCAGCAGCTTGGCTCTACTAGCGGGGGCCGCGAACACCGGGGAGCTGTTTTTT. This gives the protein CASSLALLAGAANTGELFF.

The CDR3 DNA reads as TGTGCCAGCAGGGCCGGGCAGGGCCCTCAGCCCCAGCATTTT. It specifies CASRAGQGPQPQHF. The rearrangement uses TRBV27 and TRBJ1-5; the D gene is possibly TRBD1 (5 bases). The V end was cut by 6 bases, the J end by 6 bases, with 15 bases between. The V gene's germline CDR1 is MNHEY and CDR2 SMNVEV (reference sequence). CDR3 length: 14 amino acids.

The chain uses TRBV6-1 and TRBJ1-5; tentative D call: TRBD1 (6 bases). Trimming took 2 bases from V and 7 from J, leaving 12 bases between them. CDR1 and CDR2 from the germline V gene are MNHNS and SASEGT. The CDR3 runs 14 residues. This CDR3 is CASSENRASQPQHF. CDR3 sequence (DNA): TGTGCCAGCAGTGAAAACAGGGCAAGCCAGCCCCAGCATTTT.

CDR3 DNA sequence: TGTGCCAGCAGCACTAGCCCGTGGTGGAGAAACACTGAAGCTTTCTTT. Protein: CASSTSPWWRNTEAFF. The J gene is TRBJ1-1, the V gene TRBV21-1. TRBV21-1 is a known pseudogene. The CDR3 sequence is 16 residues long.

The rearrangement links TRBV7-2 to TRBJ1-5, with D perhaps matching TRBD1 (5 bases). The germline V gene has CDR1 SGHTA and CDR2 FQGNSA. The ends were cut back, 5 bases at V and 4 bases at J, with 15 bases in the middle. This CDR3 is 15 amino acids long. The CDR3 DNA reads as TGTGCCAGCAGCCCGGGACTTACCTTAAATCAGCCCCAGCATTTT. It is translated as CASSPGLTLNQPQHF.

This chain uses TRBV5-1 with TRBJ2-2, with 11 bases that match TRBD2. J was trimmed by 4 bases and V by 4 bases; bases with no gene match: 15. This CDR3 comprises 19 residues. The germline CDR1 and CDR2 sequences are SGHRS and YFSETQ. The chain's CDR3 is CASSPARLAGKAGTGELFF. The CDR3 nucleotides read TGCGCCAGCAGCCCGGCTCGACTAGCGGGGAAGGCGGGCACCGGGGAGCTGTTTTTT. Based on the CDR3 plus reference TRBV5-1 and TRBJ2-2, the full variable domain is KAGVTQTPRYLIKTRGQQVTLSCSPISGHRSVSWYQQTPGQGLQFLFEYFSETQRNKGNFPGRFSGRQFSNSRSEMNVSTLELGDSALYLCASSPARLAGKAGTGELFFGEGSRLTVL.

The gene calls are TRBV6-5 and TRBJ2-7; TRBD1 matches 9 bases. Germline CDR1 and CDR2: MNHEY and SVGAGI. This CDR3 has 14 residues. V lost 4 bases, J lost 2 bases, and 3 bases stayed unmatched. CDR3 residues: CASSLTGGAYEQYF. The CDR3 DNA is TGTGCCAGCAGTTTGACAGGGGGGGCCTACGAGCAGTACTTC.

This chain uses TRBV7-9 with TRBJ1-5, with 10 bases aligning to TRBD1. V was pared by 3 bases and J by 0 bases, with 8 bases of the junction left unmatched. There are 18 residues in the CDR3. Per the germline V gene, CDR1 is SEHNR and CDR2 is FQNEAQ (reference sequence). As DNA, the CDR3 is TGTGCCAGCAGCTTTGGGACAGGGGTTATCTATAGCAATCAGCCCCAGCATTTT. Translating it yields CASSFGTGVIYSNQPQHF.

DNA for the CDR3: TGTGCCAGCAGCCCCGGGGGGGCGAGCCATGGCTACACCTTC. Translating gives CASSPGGASHGYTF. This chain links TRBV7-3 with TRBJ1-2, with D tentatively TRBD1 (6 bases). The germline gives CDR1 SGHTA, CDR2 FQGTGA. Trimming took off 5 bases at V and 6 bases at J, with 16 bases between the two ends. The CDR3 sequence is 14 residues long.